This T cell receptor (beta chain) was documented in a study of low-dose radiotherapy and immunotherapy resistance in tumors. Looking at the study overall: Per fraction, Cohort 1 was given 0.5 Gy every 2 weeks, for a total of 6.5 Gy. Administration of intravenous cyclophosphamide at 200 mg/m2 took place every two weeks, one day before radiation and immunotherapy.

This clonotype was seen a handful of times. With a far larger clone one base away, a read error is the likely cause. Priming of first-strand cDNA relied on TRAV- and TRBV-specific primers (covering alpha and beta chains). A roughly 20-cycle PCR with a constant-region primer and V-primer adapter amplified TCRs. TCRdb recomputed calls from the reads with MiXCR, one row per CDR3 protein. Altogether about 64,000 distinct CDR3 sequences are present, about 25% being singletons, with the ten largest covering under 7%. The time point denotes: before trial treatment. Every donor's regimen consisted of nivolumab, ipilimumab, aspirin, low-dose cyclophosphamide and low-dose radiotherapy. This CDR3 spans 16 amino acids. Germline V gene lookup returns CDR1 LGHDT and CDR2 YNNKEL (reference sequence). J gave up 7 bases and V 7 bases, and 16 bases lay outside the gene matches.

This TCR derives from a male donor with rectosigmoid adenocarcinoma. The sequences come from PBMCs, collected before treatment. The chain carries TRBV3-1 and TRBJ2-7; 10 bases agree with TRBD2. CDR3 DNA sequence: TGTGCCAGCACCCCCCCCGCTAGCGGGGGATACAATGAGCAGTACTTC. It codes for CASTPPASGGYNEQYF.